The clone carrying this T cell receptor (beta chain) appeared a single time. This sample is part of a study of blood T cell repertoires in COVID-19. Background on the study: Specimens from acute and convalescent COVID-19 originated in the United States, Italy and Spain. PBMCs, B-cell-depleted T cells, or T cells provided the cDNA or gDNA that made up the material.

As processed by the authors: Estimates of nucleated cell counts were drawn from the amplification of reference gene primers. Produced via immunoSEQ multiplex PCR; TCRdb's table is partial and in-frame only. Clonal size and the V and J genes are those of that table, whereas D and trimming came from the DNA. Of a few hundred thousand clones in the sample, 87% were seen once. The ends were cut back, 0 bases at V and 4 bases at J, with 10 bases in the middle. This CDR3 region has 15 residues. CDR1 is MGHRA, CDR2 YSYEKL, per germline. The source material was peripheral blood. The receptor was derived from a woman aged 45 to 65 with acute or convalescent COVID-19. The rearrangement uses TRBV4-1 and TRBJ1-3; D unresolved. CDR3 bases: TGCGCCAGCAGCCAAGAGGGAGGCCTAGGAAACACCATATATTTT. Translated, it gives CASSQEGGLGNTIYF.